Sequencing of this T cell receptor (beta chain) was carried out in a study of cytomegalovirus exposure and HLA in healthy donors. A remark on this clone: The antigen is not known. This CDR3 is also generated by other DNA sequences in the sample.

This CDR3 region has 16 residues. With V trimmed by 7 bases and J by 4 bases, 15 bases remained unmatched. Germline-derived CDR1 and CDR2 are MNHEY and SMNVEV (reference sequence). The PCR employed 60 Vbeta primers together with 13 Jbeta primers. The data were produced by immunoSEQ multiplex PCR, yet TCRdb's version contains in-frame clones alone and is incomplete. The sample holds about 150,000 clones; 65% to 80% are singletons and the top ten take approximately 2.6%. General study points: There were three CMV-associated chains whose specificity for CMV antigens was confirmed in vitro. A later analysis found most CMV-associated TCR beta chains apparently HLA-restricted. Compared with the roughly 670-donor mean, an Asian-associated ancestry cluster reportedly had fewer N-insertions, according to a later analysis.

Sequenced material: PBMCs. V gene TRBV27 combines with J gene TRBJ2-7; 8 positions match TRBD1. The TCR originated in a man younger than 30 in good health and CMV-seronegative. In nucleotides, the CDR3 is TGTGCCAGCATCAAAGGGGGCAGGGGGCGCGGATACGAGCAGTACTTC. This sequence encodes CASIKGGRGRGYEQYF.